This T cell receptor (beta chain) was sequenced in a study of T cells in localized non-small cell lung cancer. Findings and limits, study-wide: Maximal T cell clonality occurred in uninvolved adjacent lung, with tumor ranking below it.

With regard to this clone: Its antigen remains unidentified.

Germline lookup yields CDR1 SGHRS and CDR2 YFSETQ. The CDR3 is made up of 15 amino acids. With 3 bases clipped from V and 3 bases from J, the junction kept 5 bases outside the gene matches. Sequenced by immunoSEQ multiplex PCR; TCRdb stores in-frame clones only, minus some. The data show tens of thousands of clones, more than 75% seen once. The sequencing used peripheral blood, collected before any cancer treatment. The rearrangement links TRBV5-1 to TRBJ1-5, with 8 bases lining up with TRBD1. The source is a woman aged 35 to 70 with stage I squamous cell lung carcinoma. CDR3: CASSSGQGDNQPQHF. Written as DNA, the CDR3 is TGCGCCAGCAGCTCTGGACAGGGCGACAATCAGCCCCAGCATTTT.